These 22 T cell receptor beta chains were sequenced from one sample in a study of cytomegalovirus exposure and HLA in healthy donors. PCR used 60 Vbeta primers and 13 Jbeta primers. TCRdb keeps only in-frame clones here, not all; method: immunoSEQ multiplex PCR. The repertoire consists of about 150,000 clones, with about 74% occurring once and the leading ten covering roughly 4.2%. The specimen sequenced was PBMCs. The receptors derive from a woman aged 35 to 49 in good health and CMV-seronegative.

V and J are TRBV4-1 and TRBJ1-1; D not certain. Germline V lookup: CDR1 MGHRA, CDR2 YSYEKL. With 5 bases removed from V and 2 bases from J, the gap between germline ends came to 12 bases. The CDR3 totals 14 residues. The CDR3 sequence: CASSSRELNTEAFF. The CDR3 DNA reads as TGCGCCAGCAGCTCCCGGGAGCTAAACACTGAAGCTTTCTTT.

The rearrangement links TRBV20-1 to TRBJ2-7; D perhaps matches TRBD1 (5 bases). Per germline, CDR1 DFQATT and CDR2 SNEGSKA (reference sequence). The CDR3 totals 10 residues. V was clipped by 6 bases and J by 7 bases, with 10 bases between them. This chain's CDR3 is CSAAGSEQYF. DNA of the CDR3: TGCAGTGCGGCAGGGTCGGAGCAGTACTTC.

As regards this clone: Germline and junction disagree at one end, which may indicate a read error. This chain uses TRBV30 with TRBJ1-1, with D possibly TRBD1 on 5 matching bases. CDR1 and CDR2 (germline): GTSNPN, SVGIG (reference sequence). The CDR3 loop spans 12 amino acids. CDR3 sequence (DNA): TGTGCCTGGAGTGTAATGGCCAGGGTCGGTCTCTTT. As protein: CAWSVMARVGLF.

V and J are TRBV9 and TRBJ1-1, with 11 bases matching TRBD1. Germline CDR1 is SGDLS and CDR2 is YYNGEE. This CDR3 region has 14 residues. With 3 bases clipped from V and 7 bases from J, the junction kept 5 bases outside the gene matches. In DNA, the CDR3 is TGTGCCAGCAGCGAGGACAGGGGGCTAGGTGAAGCTTTCTTT. As protein: CASSEDRGLGEAFF.

DNA of the CDR3: TGCGCCAGCAGCTTAACAGGGGGTAGGGACACTGAAGCTTTCTTT. This translates into CASSLTGGRDTEAFF. The chain combines TRBV5-1 with TRBJ1-1; 8 positions match TRBD1. With 2 bases clipped from V and 3 bases from J, the junction kept 6 bases outside the gene matches. The CDR3 has 15 amino acids. Germline-derived CDR1 and CDR2 are SGHRS and YFSETQ.

This clone was found once. The chain employs TRBV2 and TRBJ2-7; 12 positions match TRBD2. Germline V gene sequence: CDR1 SNHLY, CDR2 FYNNEI. The CDR3 totals 15 residues. J lost 4 bases, V lost 6 bases, and 7 bases had no gene match. This CDR3 is CASRGTSGSLYEQYF. The CDR3 DNA is TGTGCCAGCAGGGGGACTAGCGGGTCCCTTTACGAGCAGTACTTC.

CDR3 nucleotide sequence: TGTGCCAGCAGTGAATTGGGGGAGGCGTACGAGCAGTACTTC. Protein product: CASSELGEAYEQYF. The chain links TRBV6-1 to TRBJ2-7; D is possibly TRBD2 (6 bases). Germline loops: CDR1 MNHNS, CDR2 SASEGT. The CDR3 is 14 residues long. V dropped 2 bases and J dropped 4 bases, with 12 bases sitting between them.

DNA for the CDR3: TGTGCCAGCAGCTTGGCCAGAGGTCTAATTACCGGGGAGCTGTTTTTT. Protein: CASSLARGLITGELFF. V gene TRBV5-4 combines with J gene TRBJ2-2; no firm D call. Trimming shortened V by 0 bases and J by 5 bases, and 14 bases separated the two germline ends. The germline V gene has CDR1 SGHNT and CDR2 YYREEE (reference sequence). This CDR3 has 16 amino acids.

This clone was seen only a few times. CDR3 sequence (DNA): TGTGCCAGCAGTTATACTAGCGTACCCCAAGAGACCCAGTACTTC. Translation: CASSYTSVPQETQYF. This chain connects TRBV6-5 to TRBJ2-5; TRBD2 matches at 7 bases. With V trimmed by 3 bases and J by 1 base, 5 bases remained unmatched. CDR1 MNHEY and CDR2 SVGAGI come from the germline V gene. The CDR3 totals 15 residues.

The chain joins TRBV12-5 to TRBJ1-5; 10 bases agree with TRBD1. This CDR3 has 13 amino acids. V shed 6 bases, J shed 7 bases, and the junction held 3 bases outside the gene matches. CDR1 is LGHNT and CDR2 is FRNRAP in the germline V gene. The CDR3 spells CASGWDRGQPQHF. The CDR3 DNA reads TGTGCTAGTGGCTGGGACAGGGGCCAGCCCCAGCATTTT.

The chain carries TRBV28 and TRBJ1-2; possibly TRBD1 for D (5 bases). The CDR3 spans 14 residues. V gave up 6 bases and J gave up 0 bases, with 11 bases separating them. The germline CDR1 and CDR2 sequences are MDHEN and SYDVKM. The chain's CDR3 is CASRITQANYGYTF. The CDR3, as DNA: TGTGCCAGCAGGATAACACAGGCTAACTATGGCTACACCTTC.

This clone showed up just a few times. The rearrangement joins TRBV6-6 to TRBJ1-3; no reliable D call. This CDR3 spans 11 amino acids. The V gene lost 11 bases and the J gene lost 0 bases, with 5 bases spanning the gap. CDR1 MNHNY and CDR2 SVGAGI come from the germline V gene (reference sequence). The CDR3 DNA sequence: TGTGCCGGGAGCTCTGGAAACACCATATATTTT. It is translated as CAGSSGNTIYF.

The V gene is TRBV11-2, the J gene TRBJ2-3; D might be TRBD1 (6 bases). CDR3 length: 15 amino acids. The germline CDR1 and CDR2 sequences are SGHAT and FQNNGV. V was cut by 6 bases and J by 5 bases, with 18 bases left in between. The CDR3 protein is CASSSYRDGGDTQYF. The CDR3, as DNA: TGTGCCAGCAGTTCCTACAGGGACGGAGGAGATACGCAGTATTTT.

This chain links TRBV5-8 with TRBJ2-3, with TRBD2 identical over 11 bases. The CDR3 runs 18 residues. V gave up 1 base and J gave up 0 bases; unmatched junction bases: 7. The germline CDR1 and CDR2 sequences are SGHTS and YDEGEE. CDR3 nucleotide sequence: TGTGCCAGCAGCTTGAGTCTAGCGGGAGGCCCCAGCACAGATACGCAGTATTTT. This gives the protein CASSLSLAGGPSTDTQYF.

This clone turned up a few times. The rearrangement joins TRBV10-2 to TRBJ2-3; TRBD2 agrees at 7 bases. The CDR3 totals 17 residues. Per the germline V gene, CDR1 is WSHSY and CDR2 is SAAADI. Trimming at V came to 0 bases and at J to 5 bases, leaving 11 bases not matched to a gene. The CDR3, as DNA: TGCGCCAGCAGTGAGTCGAGCGGGAAAAGGGGAGGAGATACGCAGTATTTT. This encodes CASSESSGKRGGDTQYF.

V usage is TRBV7-9 and J usage is TRBJ2-3; 12 positions match TRBD2. This CDR3 has 16 amino acids. V lost 6 bases and J lost 2; bases outside the gene matches: 6. In germline, CDR1 is SEHNR, CDR2 FQNEAQ (reference sequence). Here the CDR3 reads CASRATSGGPTDTQYF. The CDR3 bases are TGTGCCAGCAGAGCGACTAGCGGGGGCCCCACAGATACGCAGTATTTT.

In its sample, this clone was seen a few times. The chain uses TRBV7-9 and TRBJ1-1, with D unresolved. The CDR3 is 17 residues long. The V gene lost 3 bases and the J gene lost 2 bases, with 19 bases spanning the gap. The germline gives CDR1 SEHNR, CDR2 FQNEAQ (reference sequence). The CDR3 region has the DNA TGTGCCAGCAGCTTCTTTGGTATCCAGCGGCCAAACACTGAAGCTTTCTTT. Residues: CASSFFGIQRPNTEAFF. Together with reference TRBV7-9 and TRBJ1-1, the CDR3 gives the full variable domain: DTGVSQNPRHKITKRGQNVTFRCDPISEHNRLYWYRQTLGQGPEFLTYFQNEAQLEKSRLLSDRFSAERPKGSFSTLEIQRTEQGDSAMYLCASSFFGIQRPNTEAFFGQGTRLTVV.

The J gene is TRBJ2-3, the V gene TRBV12-5, with 7 positions matching TRBD2. J lost 2 bases, V lost 4 bases, and 9 bases had no gene match. The CDR3 consists of 16 residues. Germline CDR1 and CDR2: LGHNT and FRNRAP. The CDR3 DNA is TGTGCTAGTGGTTCGCCGACTAGGGACTACACAGATACGCAGTATTTT. Its translation: CASGSPTRDYTDTQYF.

This chain uses TRBV19 with TRBJ1-5; D ambiguous. This CDR3 has 14 amino acids. CDR1 LNHDA and CDR2 SQIVND come from the germline V gene (reference sequence). V was shortened by 9 bases and J by 1 base, with 13 bases between the two germline ends. CDR3 amino acids: CASWEERSNQPQHF. DNA for the CDR3: TGTGCCAGCTGGGAGGAGAGGAGCAATCAGCCCCAGCATTTT.

This clone was recorded a few times. The gene calls are TRBV11-1 and TRBJ1-2; TRBD1 matches 7 bases. This CDR3 has 15 residues. Trimming removed 5 bases from V and 4 bases from J; junction bases left unmatched: 10. Germline CDR1 reads SGHAT; CDR2 reads FQDESV (reference sequence). Here the CDR3 reads CASSKEIGTAYGYTF. Here the CDR3 DNA reads TGTGCCAGCAGCAAGGAAATAGGGACAGCCTATGGCTACACCTTC.

The V and J genes are TRBV10-3 and TRBJ1-2; D is perhaps TRBD1 (5 bases). From germline, CDR1 is ENHRY and CDR2 SYGVKD. V was pared by 8 bases and J by 8 bases, with 18 bases between. The CDR3 extends over 13 amino acids. CDR3 loop: CAIAQAGFVGYTF. The CDR3, as DNA: TGTGCCATCGCCCAGGCAGGGTTTGTCGGCTACACCTTC.

The chain recombines TRBV5-1 with TRBJ1-4; TRBD1 aligns across 10 bases. CDR1 is SGHRS, CDR2 YFSETQ, per germline. Trimming at V came to 3 bases and at J to 7 bases, leaving 12 bases not matched to a gene. The CDR3 totals 17 residues. This CDR3 reads CASSSGTGVLRGEKLFF. CDR3 nucleotide sequence: TGCGCCAGCAGCTCCGGGACAGGGGTTCTTAGGGGTGAAAAACTGTTTTTT. Supplemented by reference TRBV5-1 and TRBJ1-4, the full variable domain reads KAGVTQTPRYLIKTRGQQVTLSCSPISGHRSVSWYQQTPGQGLQFLFEYFSETQRNKGNFPGRFSGRQFSNSRSEMNVSTLELGDSALYLCASSSGTGVLRGEKLFFGSGTQLSVL.